A single sample gave rise to the 27 T cell receptor beta chains below, sequenced in a study of blood T cell repertoires in COVID-19. Libraries were prepared by immunoSEQ multiplex PCR; TCRdb keeps only in-frame clonotypes and omits some of them. The sample gives approximately 300,000 clones, 90% of which show up once; about 2.4% is in the top ten. Sequencing was done on a sample of PBMCs or T cells enriched from blood (not recorded which). These receptors all come from a man aged 55-75 years who had recovered from COVID-19.

Only one count was recorded for this clone. The V gene is TRBV6-5, the J gene TRBJ1-2; 8 bases are shared with TRBD1. V shed 4 bases and J 2 bases; nucleotides not matched to a gene: 0. This CDR3 comprises 13 residues. In germline, CDR1 is MNHEY, CDR2 SVGAGI. The CDR3 protein is CASSWTGNYGYTF. In DNA, the CDR3 is TGTGCCAGCAGTTGGACAGGGAACTATGGCTACACCTTC.

This clone was detected once. J is TRBJ1-3 and V is TRBV19; 7 nucleotides line up with TRBD1. The V gene end was trimmed by 6 bases and the J gene end by 3 bases; junction bases not matched to a gene: 8. Per germline, CDR1 LNHDA and CDR2 SQIVND (reference sequence). The CDR3 has 15 residues. This CDR3 is CASRMTGSLGNTIYF. DNA for the CDR3: TGTGCCAGTAGGATGACAGGGAGTCTTGGAAACACCATATATTTT.

This clone was picked up one time. The rearrangement joins TRBV6-1 to TRBJ1-2, with D maybe TRBD1 (6 bases). Germline V CDR1 and CDR2: MNHNS, SASEGT. The V end was cut by 1 base, the J end by 5 bases, with 17 bases between. This CDR3 is 16 amino acids long. The CDR3 loop reads CASSEVAGVLWYGYTF. The CDR3 DNA follows: TGTGCCAGCAGTGAAGTAGCAGGGGTACTGTGGTATGGCTACACCTTC.

A note on this clone: The junction shows a germline mismatch at one end, possibly a read error. This rearrangement joins TRBV7-6 to TRBJ2-3; 10 nucleotides match TRBD2. The length of the CDR3 is 16 residues. Germline V gene lookup returns CDR1 SGHVS and CDR2 FNYEAQ. CDR3 residues: CATSGGAASSTDTQYF. The CDR3 DNA reads as TGTGCCACCAGCGGGGGGGCCGCTTCTAGCACAGATACGCAGTATTTT.

This clone was observed a handful of times. J is TRBJ1-5 and V is TRBV27; D ambiguous. Germline CDR1 reads MNHEY; CDR2 reads SMNVEV (reference sequence). V lost 8 bases and J 4 bases, leaving 24 bases between the germline ends. The CDR3 contains 17 residues. The chain's CDR3 is CASPWAGYDPWNQPQHF. The CDR3 DNA reads as TGTGCCAGCCCCTGGGCGGGGTACGACCCTTGGAATCAGCCCCAGCATTTT.

The rearrangement uses TRBV19 and TRBJ2-7, with 8 positions matching TRBD2. V shed 3 bases and J 3 bases; nucleotides not matched to a gene: 4. CDR1 and CDR2 (germline): LNHDA, SQIVND (reference sequence). The CDR3 loop spans 14 amino acids. As DNA, the CDR3 is TGTGCCAGTAGTATTGGCAGCGGGAGCTACGAGCAGTACTTC. This encodes CASSIGSGSYEQYF.

The chain employs TRBV24-1 and TRBJ1-2; no reliable D call. This CDR3 has 12 amino acids. The germline V gene encodes CDR1 KGHDR and CDR2 SFDVKD. The V and J ends lost 5 bases and 4 bases respectively, with 7 bases between them. The CDR3 DNA sequence: TGTGCCACCAGTGGGGCAGGCTATGGCTACACCTTC. Translated: CATSGAGYGYTF.

The V call is TRBV5-8, the J call TRBJ1-1; no reliable D call. In germline, CDR1 is SGHTS, CDR2 YDEGEE. V lost 0 bases and J lost 7, with 7 bases in between. The CDR3 has 12 amino acids. DNA for the CDR3: TGTGCCAGCAGCTTGGGCGGGAATGAAGCTTTCTTT. As protein: CASSLGGNEAFF. Filled out from reference TRBV5-8 and TRBJ1-1, the complete variable domain reads EAGVTQSPTHLIKTRGQQATLRCSPISGHTSVYWYQQALGLGLQFLLWYDEGEERNRGNFPPRFSGRQFPNYSSELNVNALELEDSALYLCASSLGGNEAFFGQGTRLTVV.

This clone was recorded once. Here the CDR3 DNA reads TGTGCCAGCAGTCGGAGACTAGCGGGGGGAACAGATACGCAGTATTTT. It translates to CASSRRLAGGTDTQYF. V usage is TRBV5-4 and J usage is TRBJ2-3; TRBD2 matches at 13 bases. Germline V gene data show CDR1 as SGHNT and CDR2 as YYREEE (reference sequence). This CDR3 has 16 residues. With 5 bases clipped from V and 3 bases from J, the junction kept 6 bases outside the gene matches.

This clone was observed once. The V and J genes are TRBV27 and TRBJ1-3, with D possibly TRBD1 on 6 matching bases. This CDR3 contains 14 residues. V was trimmed by 5 bases and J by 3 bases, leaving 11 bases between them. Germline CDR1 reads MNHEY; CDR2 reads SMNVEV (reference sequence). DNA of the CDR3: TGTGCCAGCAGTAGGGCAGGGGTTGGAAACACCATATATTTT. The encoded protein is CASSRAGVGNTIYF.

The chain combines TRBV4-2 with TRBJ1-5; D gene ambiguous. This CDR3 spans 13 amino acids. Trimming shortened V by 1 base and J by 6 bases, and 7 bases separated the two germline ends. The germline V gene has CDR1 LGHNA and CDR2 YNFKEQ. This CDR3 reads CASSQGTGQPQHF. CDR3 DNA: TGTGCCAGCAGCCAAGGTACCGGTCAGCCCCAGCATTTT.

The rearrangement uses TRBV13 and TRBJ2-7; 10 bases are a match to TRBD1. J gave up 3 bases and V 0 bases, and 5 bases lay outside the gene matches. The CDR3 has 16 amino acids. Germline V gives CDR1 PRHDT, CDR2 FYEKMQ (reference sequence). CDR3 residues: CASSLGHGTGVYEQYF. The CDR3 DNA is TGTGCCAGCAGCTTAGGCCACGGGACAGGGGTCTACGAGCAGTACTTC. Together with reference TRBV13 and TRBJ2-7, the CDR3 gives the full variable domain: AAGVIQSPRHLIKEKRETATLKCYPIPRHDTVYWYQQGPGQDPQFLISFYEKMQSDKGSIPDRFSAQQFSDYHSELNMSSLELGDSALYFCASSLGHGTGVYEQYFGPGTRLTVT.

The chain links TRBV6-5 to TRBJ1-2, with TRBD1 as a possible D gene (5 bases). Germline lookup yields CDR1 MNHEY and CDR2 SVGAGI. CDR3 length: 14 amino acids. V was cut by 6 bases and J by 5 bases, with 16 bases left in between. The CDR3 nucleotides read TGTGCCAGCAGCCCGACAGTGAGAAATTATGGCTACACCTTC. Translating it yields CASSPTVRNYGYTF.

The chain employs TRBV11-2 and TRBJ2-7; D might be TRBD1 (5 bases). The V and J ends lost 5 bases and 6 bases respectively, with 23 bases between them. The germline CDR1 and CDR2 sequences are SGHAT and FQNNGV. The CDR3 totals 16 residues. The CDR3 nucleotides are TGTGCCAGCAGCCCAGTCCACGTGCAGGGCAAGGGCGAGCAGTACTTC. Amino acid sequence: CASSPVHVQGKGEQYF.

The chain uses TRBV5-4 and TRBJ1-1; possible D gene TRBD1, 5 bases. The CDR3 is 15 amino acids. Trimming shortened V by 1 base and J by 4 bases, and 14 bases separated the two germline ends. Germline V gives CDR1 SGHNT, CDR2 YYREEE (reference sequence). The CDR3 region has the DNA TGTGCCAGCAGCTTGCCTTCAGGGAGGTTCACTGAAGCTTTCTTT. Its translation: CASSLPSGRFTEAFF.

The chain couples TRBV20-1 to TRBJ2-7; D is undetermined. CDR1 and CDR2 (germline): DFQATT, SNEGSKA (reference sequence). Deletions cut 7 bases from V and 2 bases from J, with 9 bases between. The CDR3 spans 11 residues. The CDR3: CSGASTYEQYF. CDR3 DNA sequence: TGCAGTGGCGCCTCCACCTACGAGCAGTACTTC.

The CDR3 region is CASSADERTEAFF. In DNA, the CDR3 is TGTGCCAGCAGCGCGGACGAGCGGACTGAAGCTTTCTTT. The chain uses TRBV7-9 and TRBJ1-1; D remains unclear. The CDR3 runs to 13 residues. Germline V CDR1 and CDR2: SEHNR, FQNEAQ (reference sequence). V was pared by 5 bases and J by 5 bases, with 12 bases between.

In this sample, this clone turned up once. The chain employs TRBV7-9 and TRBJ1-5, with a possible D match to TRBD1 (5 bases). Germline V gene data show CDR1 as SEHNR and CDR2 as FQNEAQ (reference sequence). V was shortened by 5 bases and J by 9 bases, with 20 bases between the two germline ends. This CDR3 contains 15 residues. The CDR3 reads CASSVGTPQRGPQHF. CDR3 DNA sequence: TGTGCCAGCAGCGTCGGGACGCCCCAGCGGGGGCCCCAGCATTTT.

This clone has only a few counts. V is TRBV19 and J is TRBJ1-2; D gene ambiguous. The CDR3 contains 15 residues. The germline V and J ends were trimmed by 6 bases and 8 bases, with 22 bases remaining between them. Germline V gene lookup returns CDR1 LNHDA and CDR2 SQIVND (reference sequence). CDR3 protein: CASRISGGDVGGYTF. For the CDR3, the DNA is TGTGCCAGTAGGATCTCAGGAGGAGACGTGGGAGGCTACACCTTC.

This clone has only one observation. This chain uses TRBV7-8 with TRBJ2-1; 8 bases fit TRBD2. After removal of 3 bases from V and 10 bases from J, the junction contained 11 bases not matched to a gene. The CDR3 runs to 15 residues. Germline V gene data show CDR1 as SGHVS and CDR2 as FQNEAQ. CDR3 DNA: TGTGCCAGCAGCTTCTTAGCGGGACGACCCGGGGAGCAGTTCTTC. This translates into CASSFLAGRPGEQFF.

The V call is TRBV5-8, the J call TRBJ2-1; D gene ambiguous. The length of the CDR3 is 12 residues. Trimming cost V 1 base and J 7 bases, with 6 bases left between them. Germline assignment: CDR1 SGHTS and CDR2 YDEGEE. CDR3 protein: CASSLRRNEQFF. CDR3 nucleotide sequence: TGTGCCAGCAGCTTGCGTCGTAATGAGCAGTTCTTC. The full variable domain, with the rest looked up from reference TRBV5-8 and TRBJ2-1, is EAGVTQSPTHLIKTRGQQATLRCSPISGHTSVYWYQQALGLGLQFLLWYDEGEERNRGNFPPRFSGRQFPNYSSELNVNALELEDSALYLCASSLRRNEQFFGPGTRLTVL.

V gene TRBV10-3 combines with J gene TRBJ2-1, with 8 bases that match TRBD2. CDR1 and CDR2 (germline): ENHRY, SYGVKD. V gave up 10 bases and J gave up 1 base; unmatched junction bases: 18. The CDR3 extends over 18 amino acids. The CDR3 DNA follows: TGTGCCACCGAGGCTTTTAGGAGCGGGAGTCAGTCCTACAATGAGCAGTTCTTC. Encoded protein: CATEAFRSGSQSYNEQFF.

The chain couples TRBV5-1 to TRBJ2-1; possibly TRBD2 for D (6 bases). The CDR3 has 14 residues. Trimming shortened V by 4 bases and J by 8 bases, and 16 bases separated the two germline ends. Germline V gives CDR1 SGHRS, CDR2 YFSETQ. CDR3 bases: TGCGCCAGCAGCACGTTCGGGGGTAGTGATGAGCAGTTCTTC. Its protein product is CASSTFGGSDEQFF. Using reference TRBV5-1 and TRBJ2-1 for the parts outside the CDR3, the full variable domain is KAGVTQTPRYLIKTRGQQVTLSCSPISGHRSVSWYQQTPGQGLQFLFEYFSETQRNKGNFPGRFSGRQFSNSRSEMNVSTLELGDSALYLCASSTFGGSDEQFFGPGTRLTVL.

With respect to this clone: This same CDR3 is encoded by further DNA sequences in the sample. The V and J genes are TRBV3-1 (or the pseudogene TRBV3-2) and TRBJ1-1; 7 bases agree with TRBD1. CDR1 and CDR2 from the germline V gene are LGHDT and YNNKEL (reference sequence). V lost 4 bases, J lost 2 bases, and 4 bases stayed unmatched. This CDR3 comprises 14 residues. This CDR3 is CASSPTGSNTEAFF. The CDR3 DNA follows: TGTGCCAGCAGCCCGACAGGGAGTAACACTGAAGCTTTCTTT.

The CDR3 loop is CASSWGTGDGYTF. CDR3 nucleotide sequence: TGTGCCAGCAGCTGGGGGACAGGGGACGGCTACACCTTC. This chain links TRBV6-5 with TRBJ1-2; 10 nucleotides match TRBD1. V lost 6 bases to trimming and J lost 8 bases; unmatched junction nucleotides: 6. This CDR3 region has 13 residues. Germline-derived CDR1 and CDR2 are MNHEY and SVGAGI.

The V and J genes are TRBV4-3 and TRBJ2-3; tentative D call: TRBD1 (5 bases). Trimming took off 0 bases at V and 4 bases at J, with 11 bases between the two ends. The CDR3 runs to 15 residues. The germline CDR1 and CDR2 sequences are LGHNA and YSLEER. CDR3 sequence reads: CASSQDRQPSDTQYF. The CDR3 coding sequence is TGCGCCAGCAGCCAAGATAGACAGCCCTCAGATACGCAGTATTTT.

The gene calls are TRBV30 and TRBJ1-1; D uncertain. CDR1 is GTSNPN and CDR2 is SVGIG in the germline V gene (reference sequence). The length of the CDR3 is 11 residues. V was shortened by 4 bases and J by 11 bases, with 14 bases between the two germline ends. The DNA for the CDR3 is TGTGCCTGGAAGACTGGCGTGAACGCTTTCTTT. Translating gives CAWKTGVNAFF.